The 9 T cell receptor beta chains presented below share a single source sample, sequenced in a study of blood T cell repertoires in COVID-19. Using immunoSEQ multiplex PCR, the repertoire was profiled, and TCRdb retains in-frame clones only, with some absent. The sample records fewer than 200,000 clones, about four fifths being singletons. The sample consisted of peripheral blood. These receptor sequences come from a man between 65 and 80 years old with active or convalescent COVID-19.

In its sample, this clone was seen once. The chain links TRBV28 to TRBJ2-1, with TRBD1 matching 7 bases. Germline lookup yields CDR1 MDHEN and CDR2 SYDVKM. The ends lost 6 bases at V and 6 bases at J; junction bases unmatched: 8. This CDR3 comprises 14 residues. CDR3: CASRDRDSSNEQFF. The CDR3 DNA follows: TGTGCCAGCAGAGACAGGGATTCAAGCAATGAGCAGTTCTTC.

The J gene is TRBJ1-1, the V gene TRBV5-1; 7 bases line up with TRBD1. The CDR3 consists of 14 residues. V shed 5 bases and J 0 bases; nucleotides not matched to a gene: 4. CDR1 and CDR2 from the germline V gene are SGHRS and YFSETQ. The CDR3 DNA follows: TGCGCCAGCAGTGTCGGACAGGTGAACACTGAAGCTTTCTTT. Its translation: CASSVGQVNTEAFF. The full variable domain, completed using reference TRBV5-1 and TRBJ1-1, is KAGVTQTPRYLIKTRGQQVTLSCSPISGHRSVSWYQQTPGQGLQFLFEYFSETQRNKGNFPGRFSGRQFSNSRSEMNVSTLELGDSALYLCASSVGQVNTEAFFGQGTRLTVV.

This chain joins TRBV27 and TRBJ2-1, with TRBD2 matching 10 bases. The length of the CDR3 is 15 residues. V lost 2 bases and J lost 7; bases outside the gene matches: 5. Germline CDR1 and CDR2: MNHEY and SMNVEV (reference sequence). The CDR3 region is CASSLLGLATNEQFF. The CDR3, as DNA: TGTGCCAGCAGTTTACTGGGACTAGCGACTAATGAGCAGTTCTTC.

The chain links TRBV3-1 (or the pseudogene TRBV3-2) to TRBJ2-7, with TRBD2 matching over 7 bases. The junction had 5 bases not matched to a gene; V was cut back by 6 bases and J by 6 bases. Germline loops: CDR1 LGHDT, CDR2 YNNKEL (reference sequence). The CDR3 runs to 12 residues. CDR3 amino acids: CASRGLGSEQYF. The CDR3 DNA follows: TGTGCCAGCAGAGGACTAGGTTCCGAGCAGTACTTC.

The chain combines TRBV7-2 with TRBJ1-5, with TRBD1 matching 7 bases. This CDR3 spans 15 amino acids. V was pared by 5 bases and J by 1 base, with 5 bases of the junction left unmatched. Germline CDR1 reads SGHTA; CDR2 reads FQGNSA. The CDR3 nucleotides read TGTGCCAGCAGCGCGAGACAGGGAAGCAATCAGCCCCAGCATTTT. It translates to CASSARQGSNQPQHF.

This clone was detected once. This sequence joins TRBV12-5 and TRBJ1-5, with D unclear. The germline V gene encodes CDR1 LGHNT and CDR2 FRNRAP. V was shortened by 1 base and J by 4 bases, with 2 bases between the two germline ends. The CDR3 runs to 12 residues. The CDR3 loop reads CASGLANQPQHF. Written as DNA, the CDR3 is TGTGCTAGTGGTTTGGCTAATCAGCCCCAGCATTTT. The full variable domain, in which reference TRBV12-5 and TRBJ1-5 provide the parts outside the CDR3, is DARVTQTPRHKVTEMGQEVTMRCQPILGHNTVFWYRQTMMQGLELLAYFRNRAPLDDSGMPKDRFSAEMPDATLATLKIQPSEPRDSAVYFCASGLANQPQHFGDGTRLSIL.

The gene calls are TRBV2 and TRBJ2-3, with 10 positions matching TRBD2. V lost 9 bases and J lost 3; bases outside the gene matches: 18. Germline V gene data show CDR1 as SNHLY and CDR2 as FYNNEI. This CDR3 has 18 amino acids. The CDR3 DNA is TGTGCCAGACGGTCTACCACTAGCGGGGCGGTGGAGACAGATACGCAGTATTTT. Its translation: CARRSTTSGAVETDTQYF.

The genes are TRBV5-5 and TRBJ1-4; tentative D call: TRBD1 (6 bases). This CDR3 region has 15 residues. V was shortened by 1 base and J by 8 bases, with 15 bases between the two germline ends. Germline V gives CDR1 SGHKS, CDR2 YYEKEE (reference sequence). The CDR3 nucleotides read TGTGCCAGCAGCTTGAAGGCGGACAGTATGGAAAAACTGTTTTTT. This codes for CASSLKADSMEKLFF.

This rearrangement joins TRBV29-1 to TRBJ1-1; no reliable D call. Germline assignment: CDR1 SQVTM and CDR2 ANQGSEA. The CDR3 contains 8 residues. CDR3 protein: CRETVAFF. DNA of the CDR3: TGCAGGGAAACAGTAGCTTTCTTT.